A single sample is the source of the 8 T cell receptor beta chains below, sequenced in a study of cytomegalovirus exposure and HLA in healthy donors. 13 Jbeta primers and 60 Vbeta primers were used for the PCR. Clones were sequenced by immunoSEQ multiplex PCR, and TCRdb holds only the in-frame ones, with some missing. The sample consists of approximately 140,000 clones, approximately 84% of them appearing once. Sequenced sample: PBMCs. Receptors originate from a woman aged 40 to 50 in good health and CMV-seronegative.

The rearrangement uses TRBV27 and TRBJ2-7, with 9 bases lining up with TRBD1. Germline lookup yields CDR1 MNHEY and CDR2 SMNVEV (reference sequence). This CDR3 region has 16 residues. J gave up 6 bases and V 6 bases, and 15 bases lay outside the gene matches. CDR3: CASSPLGDRVFLEQYF. CDR3 bases: TGTGCCAGCAGCCCCCTCGGGGACAGGGTTTTTCTCGAGCAGTACTTC.

The chain employs TRBV7-9 and TRBJ1-6; 9 bases map to TRBD1. The CDR3 runs to 15 residues. The ends lost 5 bases at V and 6 bases at J; junction bases unmatched: 5. CDR1 SEHNR and CDR2 FQNEAQ come from the germline V gene (reference sequence). The CDR3 sequence: CASSLDRGVNSPLHF. In DNA form, the CDR3 reads TGTGCCAGCAGCCTGGACAGGGGAGTTAATTCACCCCTCCACTTT.

The chain recombines TRBV9 with TRBJ2-7, with 9 bases lining up with TRBD1. V was clipped by 2 bases and J by 6 bases; unmatched bases: 6. The CDR3 length is 14 residues. The germline V gene has CDR1 SGDLS and CDR2 YYNGEE. The CDR3 here is CASSVGTGSLEQYF. The DNA of the CDR3 is TGTGCCAGCAGCGTCGGGACAGGGAGCCTCGAGCAGTACTTC.

The V and J genes are TRBV6-1 and TRBJ1-5, with 7 bases aligning to TRBD1. The V and J ends lost 6 bases and 6 bases, in that order; junction bases with no gene match: 8. Per the germline V gene, CDR1 is MNHNS and CDR2 is SASEGT. The CDR3 extends over 14 amino acids. The CDR3 is CASRGPTGAQPQHF. CDR3 DNA: TGTGCCAGCAGAGGACCTACAGGGGCTCAGCCCCAGCATTTT.

The chain links TRBV15 to TRBJ2-3, with TRBD1 identical over 10 bases. CDR3 size: 16 residues. Germline CDR1 and CDR2: LNHNV and YYDKDF (reference sequence). The V gene end was trimmed by 5 bases and the J gene end by 4 bases; junction bases not matched to a gene: 9. This chain's CDR3 is CATSARTGGDPDTQYF. In DNA, the CDR3 is TGTGCCACCAGCGCTAGGACAGGGGGGGATCCAGATACGCAGTATTTT.

This clone has a handful of counts. V is TRBV19 and J is TRBJ2-2; 10 bases are shared with TRBD2. Germline V gene sequence: CDR1 LNHDA, CDR2 SQIVND (reference sequence). This CDR3 has 16 amino acids. V lost 9 bases to trimming and J lost 0 bases; unmatched junction nucleotides: 7. Here the CDR3 DNA reads TGTGCCAGCAGCGGGAGGGTGGAATCGAACACCGGGGAGCTGTTTTTT. It is translated as CASSGRVESNTGELFF.

In this sample, this clone turned up once. The chain uses TRBV10-2 and TRBJ2-7; 13 bases agree with TRBD2. CDR1 is WSHSY and CDR2 is SAAADI in the germline V gene. The CDR3 spans 15 residues. J lost 4 bases, V lost 3 bases, and 3 bases had no gene match. As DNA, the CDR3 is TGCGCCAGCAGTGAAGGACTAGCGGGAGCGTACGAGCAGTACTTC. Its translation: CASSEGLAGAYEQYF.

This clone was seen more than once but under ten times. This sequence joins TRBV5-8 and TRBJ1-2; 8 nucleotides line up with TRBD1. Germline CDR1 is SGHTS and CDR2 is YDEGEE. The CDR3 contains 14 residues. Trimming at V came to 4 bases and at J to 6 bases, leaving 8 bases not matched to a gene. CDR3 loop: CASSPTTGANGYTF. CDR3 DNA sequence: TGTGCCAGCAGCCCTACGACAGGGGCAAATGGCTACACCTTC.